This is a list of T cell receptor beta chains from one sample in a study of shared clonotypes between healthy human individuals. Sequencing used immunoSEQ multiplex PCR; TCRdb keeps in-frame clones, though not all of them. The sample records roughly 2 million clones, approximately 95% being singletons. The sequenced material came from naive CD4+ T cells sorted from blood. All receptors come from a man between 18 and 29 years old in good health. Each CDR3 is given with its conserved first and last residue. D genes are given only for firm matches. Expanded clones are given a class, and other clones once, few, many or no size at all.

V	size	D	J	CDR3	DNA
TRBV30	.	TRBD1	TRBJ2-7	CAWSTKDRGAYEQYF	TGTGCCTGGAGTACCAAGGACAGGGGAGCGTACGAGCAGTACTTC
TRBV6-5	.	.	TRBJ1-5	CASALGGAGQPQHF	TGTGCCAGCGCCCTCGGGGGGGCAGGGCAGCCCCAGCATTTT
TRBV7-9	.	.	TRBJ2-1	CASSLAQGPLNEQFF	TGTGCCAGCAGCTTAGCCCAGGGGCCCCTAAATGAGCAGTTCTTC
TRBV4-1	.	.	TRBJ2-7	CASSRGSASEQYF	TGCGCCAGCAGCCGAGGGAGCGCGTCGGAGCAGTACTTC
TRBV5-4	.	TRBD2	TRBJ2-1	CASSLGASGGDNEQFF	TGTGCCAGCAGCTTGGGTGCTAGCGGGGGGGATAATGAGCAGTTCTTC
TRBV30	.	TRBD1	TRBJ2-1	CAWSLLGGSTYNEQFF	TGTGCCTGGAGTCTCTTAGGGGGCTCCACCTACAATGAGCAGTTCTTC
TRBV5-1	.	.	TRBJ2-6	CASKEGAGANVLTF	TGCGCCAGCAAGGAAGGGGCCGGGGCCAACGTCCTGACTTTC
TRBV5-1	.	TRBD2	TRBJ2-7	CASSLEPGLAFDEQYF	TGCGCCAGCAGCTTGGAACCGGGACTAGCGTTCGACGAGCAGTACTTC
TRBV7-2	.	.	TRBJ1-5	CASSLGSHSNQPQHF	TGTGCCAGCAGCCTAGGCAGCCATAGCAATCAGCCCCAGCATTTT
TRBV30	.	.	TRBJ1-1	CAWSRTGLNTEAFF	TGTGCCTGGAGTCGTACAGGGCTGAACACTGAAGCTTTCTTT
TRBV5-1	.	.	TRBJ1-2	CASRRTADTNYGYTF	TGCGCCAGCAGGAGAACAGCGGATACTAACTATGGCTACACCTTC
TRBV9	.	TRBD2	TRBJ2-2	CASSFRYTKGLAGGPSNTGELFF	TGTGCCAGCAGCTTCCGATACACAAAGGGACTAGCGGGAGGGCCATCGAACACCGGGGAGCTGTTTTTT
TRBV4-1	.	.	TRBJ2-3	CASSQEGGQWDTQYF	TGCGCCAGCAGCCAAGAAGGGGGGCAATGGGATACGCAGTATTTT
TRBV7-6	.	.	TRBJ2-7	CASSFAVGDNYEQYF	TGTGCCAGCAGCTTTGCCGTAGGCGATAACTACGAGCAGTACTTC
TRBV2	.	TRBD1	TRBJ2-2	CASSGDSKDTGELFF	TGTGCCAGCAGTGGGGACAGTAAAGACACCGGGGAGCTGTTTTTT
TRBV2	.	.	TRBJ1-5	CASSTTLPNQPQHF	TGTGCCAGCAGTACAACGCTCCCTAATCAGCCCCAGCATTTT
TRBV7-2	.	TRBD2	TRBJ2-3	CASSQTSIADTQYF	TGTGCCAGCAGCCAGACTAGCATCGCAGATACGCAGTATTTT
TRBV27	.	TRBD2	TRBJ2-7	CASSFLAGDEQYF	TGTGCCAGCAGTTTCCTAGCGGGAGACGAGCAGTACTTC
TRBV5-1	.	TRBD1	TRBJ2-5	CASSSGGQETQYF	TGCGCCAGCAGCTCAGGGGGTCAAGAGACCCAGTACTTC
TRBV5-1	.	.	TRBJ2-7	CASSFQGSDYEQYF	TGCGCCAGCAGCTTTCAGGGTAGCGACTACGAGCAGTACTTC
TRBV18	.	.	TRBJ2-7	CASSRAPSYEQYF	TGTGCCAGCTCACGCGCGCCCTCCTACGAGCAGTACTTC
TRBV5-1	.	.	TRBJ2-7	CASSLLRDTGIEQYF	TGCGCCAGCAGCTTGCTCCGGGACACGGGGATCGAGCAGTACTTC
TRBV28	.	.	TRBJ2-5	CASSSTEPETQYF	TGTGCCAGCAGTTCCACAGAACCAGAGACCCAGTACTTC
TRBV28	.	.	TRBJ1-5	CASSSGQFNQPQHF	TGTGCCAGCAGTTCCGGACAGTTCAATCAGCCCCAGCATTTT
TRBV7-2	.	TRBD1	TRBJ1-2	CASSRSWTGNTF	TGTGCCAGCAGCCGCTCTTGGACAGGGAACACCTTC
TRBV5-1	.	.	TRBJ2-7	CASSTEAAGSNYEQYF	TGCGCCAGCAGCACTGAGGCGGCAGGAAGTAACTACGAGCAGTACTTC
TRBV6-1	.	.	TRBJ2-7	CASSLGQTYEQYF	TGTGCCAGCAGCCTAGGGCAGACCTACGAGCAGTACTTC
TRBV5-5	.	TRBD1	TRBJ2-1	CASSLTGTGAYNEQFF	TGTGCCAGCAGCCTGACCGGGACAGGGGCCTACAATGAGCAGTTCTTC
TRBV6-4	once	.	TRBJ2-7	CARFNTLLSRRCDEQYF	TGTGCCAGATTCAATACTCTCCTCTCCCGTAGGTGTGACGAGCAGTACTTC
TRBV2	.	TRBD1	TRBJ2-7	CASRFRGSSYEQYF	TGTGCCAGCAGGTTCAGGGGGTCTTCCTACGAGCAGTACTTC
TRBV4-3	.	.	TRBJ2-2	CASSQEGGDTGELFF	TGCGCCAGCAGCCAAGAAGGGGGAGACACCGGGGAGCTGTTTTTT
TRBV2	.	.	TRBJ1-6	CASSRQDNNSPLHF	TGTGCCAGCAGCCGACAGGATAATAATTCACCCCTCCACTTT
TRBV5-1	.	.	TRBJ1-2	CASSLNRGSNGYTF	TGCGCCAGCAGCTTGAATCGGGGTTCTAATGGCTACACCTTC
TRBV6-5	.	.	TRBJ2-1	CASSYFGSYNEQFF	TGTGCCAGCAGTTACTTCGGCTCCTACAATGAGCAGTTCTTC
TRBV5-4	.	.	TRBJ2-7	CASSPKGESSYEQYF	TGTGCCAGCAGCCCCAAAGGGGAGAGCTCCTACGAGCAGTACTTC
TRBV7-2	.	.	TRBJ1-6	CASSLSLGTKNSPLHF	TGTGCCAGCAGCTTAAGTTTAGGGACTAAAAATTCACCCCTCCACTTT
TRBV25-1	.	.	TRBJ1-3	CASSEIGNTIYF	TGTGCCAGCAGTGAAATTGGAAACACCATATATTTT
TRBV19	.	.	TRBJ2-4	CASRKQGLGNIQYF	TGTGCCAGTAGGAAACAGGGTTTGGGAAACATTCAGTACTTC
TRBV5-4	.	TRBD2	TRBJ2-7	CASSSSSGTNTYEQYF	TGTGCCAGCAGCTCAAGCAGCGGGACCAATACCTACGAGCAGTACTTC
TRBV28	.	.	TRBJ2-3	CASSLSYGGAGTDTQYF	TGTGCCAGCAGTTTATCGTATGGCGGTGCGGGTACAGATACGCAGTATTTT
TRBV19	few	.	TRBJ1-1	CASTPGNKMDAEAFF	TGTGCCAGTACCCCGGGAAACAAGATGGACGCTGAAGCTTTCTTT